This entry is about one T cell receptor beta chain. Its antigen remains unidentified. Vbeta (60) and Jbeta (13) primers were used in the PCR. TCRdb's table, derived via immunoSEQ multiplex PCR, lists solely in-frame clones and lacks some. This table has approximately 100,000 clones, around 64% appearing once. The germline CDR1 and CDR2 sequences are SGHVS and FNYEAQ. The CDR3 covers 15 residues. J gave up 7 bases and V 5 bases, and 8 bases lay outside the gene matches. This entry comes from a study of cytomegalovirus exposure and HLA in healthy donors. Study findings and constraints: Highly shared sequence variants in one cluster were likely a sequencing artifact. Available immune exposure information covered CMV serostatus only. Among TCR beta chains, those listed as cytomegalovirus-associated numbered about 160. Among donors in an Asian-associated ancestry cluster, a later analysis reportedly found fewer N-insertions than the roughly 610-donor mean.

Material: PBMCs. This chain links TRBV7-6 with TRBJ1-2; 12 nucleotides match TRBD1. The sequence came from a man aged 55-75 years in good health and CMV-seronegative. The CDR3 bases are TGTGCCAGCAGCCCGGGGGGACAGGGGGCGCGTGGCTACACCTTC. This codes for CASSPGGQGARGYTF.